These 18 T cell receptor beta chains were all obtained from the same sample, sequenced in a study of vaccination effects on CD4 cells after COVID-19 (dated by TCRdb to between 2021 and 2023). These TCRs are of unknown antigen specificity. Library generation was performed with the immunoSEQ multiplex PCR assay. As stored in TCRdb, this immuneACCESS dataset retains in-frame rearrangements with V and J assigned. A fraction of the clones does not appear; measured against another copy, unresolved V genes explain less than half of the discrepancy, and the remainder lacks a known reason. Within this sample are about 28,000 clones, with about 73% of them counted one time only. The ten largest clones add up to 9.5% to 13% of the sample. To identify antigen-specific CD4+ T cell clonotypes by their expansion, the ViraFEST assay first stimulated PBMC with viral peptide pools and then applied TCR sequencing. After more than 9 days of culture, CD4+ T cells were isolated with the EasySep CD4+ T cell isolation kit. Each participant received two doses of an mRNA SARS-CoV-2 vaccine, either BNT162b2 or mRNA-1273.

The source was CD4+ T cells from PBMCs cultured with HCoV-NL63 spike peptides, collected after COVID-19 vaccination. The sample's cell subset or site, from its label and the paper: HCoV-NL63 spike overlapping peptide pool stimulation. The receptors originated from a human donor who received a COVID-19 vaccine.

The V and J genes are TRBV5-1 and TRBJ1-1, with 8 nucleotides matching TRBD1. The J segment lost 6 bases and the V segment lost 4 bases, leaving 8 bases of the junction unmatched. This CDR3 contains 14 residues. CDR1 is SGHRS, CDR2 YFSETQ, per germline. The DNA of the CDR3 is TGCGCCAGCAGCCCGAGGACAGGGACGCCTGAAGCTTTCTTT. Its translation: CASSPRTGTPEAFF.

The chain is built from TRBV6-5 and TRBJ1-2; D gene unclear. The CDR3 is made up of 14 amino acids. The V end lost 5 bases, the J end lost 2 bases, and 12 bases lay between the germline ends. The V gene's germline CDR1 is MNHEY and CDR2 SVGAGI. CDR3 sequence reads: CASSPSSFNYGYTF. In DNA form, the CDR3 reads TGTGCCAGCAGTCCCTCAAGTTTCAACTATGGCTACACCTTC.

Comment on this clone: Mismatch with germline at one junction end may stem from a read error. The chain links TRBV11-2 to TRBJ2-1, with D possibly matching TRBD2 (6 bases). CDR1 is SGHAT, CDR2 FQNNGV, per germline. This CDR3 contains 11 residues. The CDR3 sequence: CASSLARGVIF. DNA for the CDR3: TGTGCCAGCAGCTTAGCGCGCGGGGTTATCTTC.

In DNA, the CDR3 is TGCAGTGCTAGTCGCCTAGCGGGGACGATAAGCTCCTACGAGCAGTACTTC. Amino acid sequence: CSASRLAGTISSYEQYF. The V gene is TRBV20-1, the J gene TRBJ2-7, with 9 bases identical to TRBD2. Trimming took 3 bases from V and 0 from J; bases not matched to a gene: 12. CDR3 length: 17 residues. Germline-derived CDR1 and CDR2 are DFQATT and SNEGSKA (reference sequence).

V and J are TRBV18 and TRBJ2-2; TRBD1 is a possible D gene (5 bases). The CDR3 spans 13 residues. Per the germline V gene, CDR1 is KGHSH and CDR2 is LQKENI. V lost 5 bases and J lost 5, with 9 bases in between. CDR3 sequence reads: CASSRGGTGELFF. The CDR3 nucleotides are TGTGCCAGCTCAAGGGGCGGAACCGGGGAGCTGTTTTTT.

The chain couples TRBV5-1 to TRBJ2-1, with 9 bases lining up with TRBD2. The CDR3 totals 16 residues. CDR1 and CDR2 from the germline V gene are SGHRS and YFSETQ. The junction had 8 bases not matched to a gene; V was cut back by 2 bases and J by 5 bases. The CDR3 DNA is TGCGCCAGCAGCTTCATAGCGGGGGTTGTCCACAATGAGCAGTTCTTC. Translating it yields CASSFIAGVVHNEQFF.

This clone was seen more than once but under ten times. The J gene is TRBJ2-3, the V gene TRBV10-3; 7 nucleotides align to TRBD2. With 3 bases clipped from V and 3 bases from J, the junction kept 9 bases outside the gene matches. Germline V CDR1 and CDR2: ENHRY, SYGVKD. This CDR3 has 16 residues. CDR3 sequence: CAISDIGAGETDTQYF. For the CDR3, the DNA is TGTGCCATCAGTGACATTGGGGCGGGGGAGACAGATACGCAGTATTTT.

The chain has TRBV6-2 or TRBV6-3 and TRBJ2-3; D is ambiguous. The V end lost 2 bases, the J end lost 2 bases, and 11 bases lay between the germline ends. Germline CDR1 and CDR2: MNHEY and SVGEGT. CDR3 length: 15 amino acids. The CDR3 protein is CASSYGTDNTDTQYF. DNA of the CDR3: TGTGCCAGCAGTTACGGAACAGACAACACAGATACGCAGTATTTT.

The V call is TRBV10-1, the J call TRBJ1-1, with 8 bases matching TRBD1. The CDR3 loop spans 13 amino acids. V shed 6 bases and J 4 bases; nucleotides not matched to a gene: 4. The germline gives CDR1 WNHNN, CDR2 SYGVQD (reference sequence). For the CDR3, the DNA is TGCGCCAGCAGCGACACAGGGGGCACTGAAGCTTTCTTT. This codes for CASSDTGGTEAFF.

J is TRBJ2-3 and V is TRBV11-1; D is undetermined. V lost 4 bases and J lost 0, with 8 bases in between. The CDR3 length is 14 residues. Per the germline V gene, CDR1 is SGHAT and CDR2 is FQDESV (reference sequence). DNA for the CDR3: TGTGCCAGCAGCTCCCAAGCGAGCACAGATACGCAGTATTTT. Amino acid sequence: CASSSQASTDTQYF. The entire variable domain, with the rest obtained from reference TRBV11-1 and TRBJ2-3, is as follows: EAEVAQSPRYKITEKSQAVAFWCDPISGHATLYWYRQILGQGPELLVQFQDESVVDDSQLPKDRFSAERLKGVDSTLKIQPAELGDSAMYLCASSSQASTDTQYFGPGTRLTVL.

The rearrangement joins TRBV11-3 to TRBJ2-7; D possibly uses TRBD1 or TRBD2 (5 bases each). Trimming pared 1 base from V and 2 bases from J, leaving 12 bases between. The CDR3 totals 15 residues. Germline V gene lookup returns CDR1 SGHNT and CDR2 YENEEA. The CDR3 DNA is TGTGCCAGCAGCTTAGCACCCGGGACCGCCTACGAGCAGTACTTC. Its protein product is CASSLAPGTAYEQYF.

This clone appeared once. CDR3 DNA sequence: TGTGCCAGCAGCTCTGTCAGGGGCTATGGCTACACCTTC. Translation gives CASSSVRGYGYTF. This chain uses TRBV12-3 or TRBV12-4 with TRBJ1-2, with D perhaps TRBD1 (6 bases). Trimming took off 6 bases at V and 4 bases at J, with 12 bases between the two ends. The CDR3 spans 13 residues.

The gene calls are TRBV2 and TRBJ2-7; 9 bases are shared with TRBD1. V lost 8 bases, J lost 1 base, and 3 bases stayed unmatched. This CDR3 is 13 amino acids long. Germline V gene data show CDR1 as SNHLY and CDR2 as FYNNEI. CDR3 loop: CASGGQGSYEQYF. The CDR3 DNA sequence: TGTGCCAGCGGGGGACAGGGATCCTACGAGCAGTACTTC.

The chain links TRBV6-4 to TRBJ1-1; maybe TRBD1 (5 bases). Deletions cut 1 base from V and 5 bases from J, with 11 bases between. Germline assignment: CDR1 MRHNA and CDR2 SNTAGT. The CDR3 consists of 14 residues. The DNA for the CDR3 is TGTGCCAGCAGTGACTTTTCATGGGGGACTGAAGCTTTCTTT. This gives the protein CASSDFSWGTEAFF.

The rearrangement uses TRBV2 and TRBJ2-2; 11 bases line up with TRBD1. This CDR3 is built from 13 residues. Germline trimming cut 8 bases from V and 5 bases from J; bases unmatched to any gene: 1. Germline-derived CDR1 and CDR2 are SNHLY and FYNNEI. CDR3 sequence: CASGQGATGELFF. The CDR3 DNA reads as TGTGCCAGCGGACAGGGGGCTACCGGGGAGCTGTTTTTT. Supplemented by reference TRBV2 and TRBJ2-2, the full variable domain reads EPEVTQTPSHQVTQMGQEVILRCVPISNHLYFYWYRQILGQKVEFLVSFYNNEISEKSEIFDDQFSVERPDGSNFTLKIRSTKLEDSAMYFCASGQGATGELFFGEGSRLTVL.

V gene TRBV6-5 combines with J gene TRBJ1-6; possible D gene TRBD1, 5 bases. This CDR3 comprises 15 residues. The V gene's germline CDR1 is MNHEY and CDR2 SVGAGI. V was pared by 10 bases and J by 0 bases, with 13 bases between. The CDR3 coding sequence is TGTGCCAATCGGCAGGGAGACTCCTATAATTCACCCCTCCACTTT. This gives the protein CANRQGDSYNSPLHF.

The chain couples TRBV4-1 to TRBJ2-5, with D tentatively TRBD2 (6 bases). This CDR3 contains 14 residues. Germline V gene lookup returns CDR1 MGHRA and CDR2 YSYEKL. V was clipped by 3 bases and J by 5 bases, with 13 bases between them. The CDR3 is CASSQVLAVETQYF. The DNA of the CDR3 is TGCGCCAGCAGCCAGGTACTAGCCGTGGAGACCCAGTACTTC.

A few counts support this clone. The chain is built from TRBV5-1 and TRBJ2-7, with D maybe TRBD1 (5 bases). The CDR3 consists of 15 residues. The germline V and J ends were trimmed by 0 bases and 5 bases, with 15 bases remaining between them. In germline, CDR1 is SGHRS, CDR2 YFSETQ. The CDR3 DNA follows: TGCGCCAGCAGCTTGGAATCAGGGCTAAAGAACGAGCAGTACTTC. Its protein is CASSLESGLKNEQYF.